The present T cell receptor beta chain was sequenced within a study of CD8+CD57+ T cells in acquired aplastic anemia. As for the study in general: The sorted CD4+ and CD8+ cells yielded an average around 3.2 ug of DNA. Study-level results: The number of CD8+ CDR3 sequences shared by patients and controls was about 27. CD8+ Simpson's diversity in patients was not significantly different from that in controls.

Patients selected for sequencing had displayed CD8+CD57+ cell expansion by flow cytometry. Each patient carried a diagnosis of severe acquired aplastic anemia. As to this clonotype: Antigen: not known.

Genomic DNA was employed as the template in profiling TCR beta VDJ and CDR3. TCRdb recomputed calls from the reads with MiXCR, one row per CDR3 protein. The sample has approximately 190,000 distinct CDR3 sequences; around 45% are singletons. The germline CDR1 and CDR2 sequences are SGHAT and FQNNGV. The junction had 10 bases not matched to a gene; V was cut back by 9 bases and J by 2 bases. The CDR3 is 14 amino acids. The V gene is TRBV11-2, the J gene TRBJ2-7; 7 nucleotides agree with TRBD1. The clonotype comes from a human donor with aplastic anemia. Sequencing input: sorted CD4+, CD8+, or CD8+CD57+ T cells (not recorded which) from PBMCs. For the CDR3, the DNA is TGTGCCAGTAGCCAAGGAACAGGGGCCTACGAGCAGTACTTC. Translated: CASSQGTGAYEQYF.